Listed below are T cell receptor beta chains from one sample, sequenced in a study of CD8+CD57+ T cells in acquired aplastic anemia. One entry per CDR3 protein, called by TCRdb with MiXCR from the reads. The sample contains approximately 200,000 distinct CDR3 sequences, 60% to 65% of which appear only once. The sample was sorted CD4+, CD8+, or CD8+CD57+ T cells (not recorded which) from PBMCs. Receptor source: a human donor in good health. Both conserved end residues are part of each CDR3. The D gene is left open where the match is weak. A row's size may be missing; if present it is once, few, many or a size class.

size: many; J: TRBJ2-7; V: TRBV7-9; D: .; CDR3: CASSLAYTGSSYEQYF; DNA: TGTGCCAGCAGCTTAGCTTATACGGGCAGCTCCTACGAGCAGTACTTC
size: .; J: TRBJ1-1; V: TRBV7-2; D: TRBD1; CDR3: CASSPWGQVEAFF; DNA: TGTGCCAGCAGCCCTTGGGGACAGGTTGAAGCTTTCTTT
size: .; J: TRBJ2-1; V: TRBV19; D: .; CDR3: CASSMQGLHNERFF; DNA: TGTGCCAGTAGTATGCAGGGATTACACAATGAGCGGTTCTTC
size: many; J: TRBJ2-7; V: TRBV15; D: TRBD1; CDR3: CATSPGTGGLPYEQYF; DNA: TGTGCCACCAGTCCCGGGACAGGGGGCCTCCCCTACGAGCAGTACTTC
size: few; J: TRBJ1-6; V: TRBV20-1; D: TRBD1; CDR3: CSAGFGQGNSPLHF; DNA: TGCAGTGCTGGGTTTGGACAGGGGAATTCACCCCTCCACTTT
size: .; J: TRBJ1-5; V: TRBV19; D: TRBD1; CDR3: CASRRQGRFDSNQPQHF; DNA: TGTGCCAGTAGGAGACAGGGGAGGTTCGATAGCAATCAGCCCCAGCATTTT
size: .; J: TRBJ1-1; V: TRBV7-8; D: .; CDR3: CASSSSYNTEAFF; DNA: TGTGCCAGCAGCTCCAGCTACAACACTGAAGCTTTCTTT
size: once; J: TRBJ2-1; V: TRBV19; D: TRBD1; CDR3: CASSIDRENEQFF; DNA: TGTGCCAGTAGTATCGACAGGGAGAATGAGCAGTTCTTC
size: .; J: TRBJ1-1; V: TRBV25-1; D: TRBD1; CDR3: CASSTRDRGGTTEAFF; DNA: TGTGCCAGCAGTACCCGGGACAGGGGTGGGACCACTGAAGCTTTCTTT
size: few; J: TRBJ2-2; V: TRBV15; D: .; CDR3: CATSGGTVNTGELFF; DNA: TGTGCCACCAGCGGTGGGACGGTAAACACCGGGGAGCTGTTTTTT
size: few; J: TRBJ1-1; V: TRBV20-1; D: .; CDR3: CSAKVRAMNTEAFF; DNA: TGCAGTGCTAAGGTGAGGGCGATGAACACTGAAGCTTTCTTT
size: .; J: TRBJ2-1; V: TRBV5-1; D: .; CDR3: CASSFFGIDEQFF; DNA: TGCGCCAGCAGCTTTTTCGGGATCGATGAGCAGTTCTTC
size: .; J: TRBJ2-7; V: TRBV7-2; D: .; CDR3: CASSQETSPYEQYF; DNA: TGTGCCAGCAGCCAAGAGACCAGCCCCTACGAGCAGTACTTC
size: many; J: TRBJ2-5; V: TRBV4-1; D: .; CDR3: CASSQDGREVKTQYF; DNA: TGCGCCAGCAGCCAAGATGGAAGGGAAGTAAAGACCCAGTACTTC
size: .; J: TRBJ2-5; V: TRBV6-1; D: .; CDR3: CASSEGRGPQTQYF; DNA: TGTGCCAGCAGTGAAGGGCGGGGGCCACAGACCCAGTACTTC
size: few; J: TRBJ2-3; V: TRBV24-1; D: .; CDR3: CATNAGTAVDTQYF; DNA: TGTGCCACCAACGCAGGGACCGCTGTAGATACGCAGTATTTT
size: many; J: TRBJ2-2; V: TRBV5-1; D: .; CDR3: CASSRGVSGELFF; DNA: TGCGCCAGCAGCAGGGGAGTGTCCGGGGAGCTGTTTTTT
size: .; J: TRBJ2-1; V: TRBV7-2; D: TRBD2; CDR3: CASSLVREHYEQFF; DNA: TGTGCCAGCAGCTTAGTGCGGGAGCACTACGAGCAGTTCTTC
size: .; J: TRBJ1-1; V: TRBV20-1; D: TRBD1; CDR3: CSASSGGSTEAFF; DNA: TGCAGTGCTAGCTCAGGGGGTTCCACTGAAGCTTTCTTT
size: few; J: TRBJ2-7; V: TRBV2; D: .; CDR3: CASSEAGGASGEQYF; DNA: TGTGCCAGCAGTGAAGCGGGGGGGGCCTCGGGGGAGCAGTACTTC
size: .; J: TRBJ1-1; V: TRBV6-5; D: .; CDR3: CASQRNTEAFF; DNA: TGTGCCAGCCAACGGAACACTGAAGCTTTCTTT
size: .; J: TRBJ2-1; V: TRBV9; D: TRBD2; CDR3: CASSGGLADYNEQFF; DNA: TGTGCCAGCAGCGGCGGACTAGCGGACTACAATGAGCAGTTCTTC
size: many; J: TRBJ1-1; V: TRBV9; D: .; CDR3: CASSVGGGMNTEAFF; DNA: TGTGCCAGCAGCGTAGGGGGGGGGATGAACACTGAAGCTTTCTTT
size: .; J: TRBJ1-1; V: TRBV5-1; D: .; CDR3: CASSGNAGATEAFF; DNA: TGCGCCAGCAGCGGAAACGCGGGAGCCACTGAAGCTTTCTTT
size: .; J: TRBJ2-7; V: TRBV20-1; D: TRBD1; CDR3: CSARRGPPGEQYF; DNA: TGCAGTGCTAGGAGGGGGCCTCCGGGCGAGCAGTACTTC
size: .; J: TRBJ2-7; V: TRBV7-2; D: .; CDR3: CASSLNSMPYQYF; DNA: TGTGCCAGCAGCTTAAACAGCATGCCCTACCAGTACTTC
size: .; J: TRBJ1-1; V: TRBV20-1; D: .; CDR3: CSATRQSTEAFF; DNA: TGCAGTGCTACCCGTCAGAGCACTGAAGCTTTCTTT
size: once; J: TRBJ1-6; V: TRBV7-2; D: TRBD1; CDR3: CASSLWVPRQGSSPLHF; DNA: TGTGCCAGCAGCTTATGGGTACCGAGACAGGGATCTTCACCCCTCCACTTT
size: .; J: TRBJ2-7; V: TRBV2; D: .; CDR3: CASSDPGRATYEQYF; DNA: TGTGCCAGCTCAGACCCGGGACGTGCCACCTACGAGCAGTACTTC
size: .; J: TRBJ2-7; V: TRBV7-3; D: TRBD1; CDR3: CASSLRTGTGFVEQYF; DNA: TGTGCCAGCAGCTTACGTACCGGGACAGGGTTTGTCGAGCAGTACTTC
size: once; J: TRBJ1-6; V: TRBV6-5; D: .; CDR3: CASSPQGEPSPLHF; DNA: TGTGCCAGCAGTCCGCAGGGAGAACCTTCACCCCTCCACTTT
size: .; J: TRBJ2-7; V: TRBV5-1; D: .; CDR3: CASSPLGVSYEQYF; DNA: TGCGCCAGCAGCCCGCTCGGGGTCTCCTACGAGCAGTACTTC
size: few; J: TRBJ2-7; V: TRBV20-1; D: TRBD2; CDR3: CSASRAGVRYEQYF; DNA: TGCAGTGCTAGCCGGGCGGGGGTACGTTACGAGCAGTACTTC
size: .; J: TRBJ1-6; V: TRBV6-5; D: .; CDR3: CASSQSGDSPLHF; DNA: TGTGCCAGCAGTCAGTCAGGGGATTCACCCCTCCACTTT
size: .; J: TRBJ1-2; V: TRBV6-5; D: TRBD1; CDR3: CASSDYRGYGYTF; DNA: TGTGCCAGCAGTGATTACAGGGGTTATGGCTACACCTTC
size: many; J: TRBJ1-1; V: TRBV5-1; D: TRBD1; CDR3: CASSIHSGGKTEAFF; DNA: TGCGCCAGCAGCATACATTCAGGGGGAAAAACTGAAGCTTTCTTT
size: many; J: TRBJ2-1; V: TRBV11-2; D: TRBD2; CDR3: CASSVGGMGYNEQFF; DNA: TGTGCCAGCAGCGTGGGGGGGATGGGGTACAATGAGCAGTTCTTC
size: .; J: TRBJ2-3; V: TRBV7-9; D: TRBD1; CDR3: CASSSIRDRETDTQYF; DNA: TGTGCCAGCAGCTCGATCCGGGACAGGGAGACAGATACGCAGTATTTT
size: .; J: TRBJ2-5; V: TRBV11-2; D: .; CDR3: CASGRADETQYF; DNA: TGTGCCAGCGGTCGCGCGGATGAGACCCAGTACTTC
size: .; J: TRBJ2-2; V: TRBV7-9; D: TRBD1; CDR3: CASSERQGDTGELFF; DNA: TGTGCCAGCAGCGAAAGACAGGGGGACACCGGGGAGCTGTTTTTT
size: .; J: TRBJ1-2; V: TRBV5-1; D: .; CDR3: CASSFAEKGNGYTF; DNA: TGCGCCAGCAGCTTTGCAGAGAAGGGTAATGGCTACACCTTC
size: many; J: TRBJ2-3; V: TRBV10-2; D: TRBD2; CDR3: CASRAGESTDTQYF; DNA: TGCGCCAGCAGAGCGGGAGAATCGACAGATACGCAGTATTTT
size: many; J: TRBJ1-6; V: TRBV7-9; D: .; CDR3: CASSLGGGGSPLHF; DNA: TGTGCCAGCAGCTTGGGGGGAGGGGGTTCACCCCTCCACTTT
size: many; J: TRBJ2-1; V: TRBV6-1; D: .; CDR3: CASSEAEAYNEQFF; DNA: TGTGCCAGCAGTGAAGCCGAGGCCTACAATGAGCAGTTCTTC
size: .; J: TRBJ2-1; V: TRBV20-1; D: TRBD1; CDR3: CSARGTGGNEQFF; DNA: TGCAGTGCTAGAGGGACAGGGGGCAATGAGCAGTTCTTC
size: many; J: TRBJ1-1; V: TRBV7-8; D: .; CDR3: CASSLRGASTEAFF; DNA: TGTGCCAGCAGCCTACGGGGGGCAAGCACTGAAGCTTTCTTT
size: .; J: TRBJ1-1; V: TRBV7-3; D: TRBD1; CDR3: CASSPGQETSDANTEAFF; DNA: TGTGCCAGCAGCCCCGGACAGGAGACCTCAGATGCGAACACTGAAGCTTTCTTT
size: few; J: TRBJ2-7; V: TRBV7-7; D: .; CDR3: CASSQRVGRDEQYF; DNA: TGTGCTAGCAGCCAGAGGGTAGGGAGAGACGAGCAGTACTTC
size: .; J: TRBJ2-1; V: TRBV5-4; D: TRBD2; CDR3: CAIYLAGGGGEQFF; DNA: TGTGCCATATACTTAGCGGGAGGGGGCGGTGAGCAGTTCTTC
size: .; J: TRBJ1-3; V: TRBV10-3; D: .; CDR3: CAIRSGQGREISGNTIYF; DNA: TGTGCCATCAGATCCGGGCAGGGGAGGGAAATCTCTGGAAACACCATATATTTT
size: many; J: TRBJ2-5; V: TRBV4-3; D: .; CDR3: CASSQEMEGLPETQYF; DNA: TGCGCCAGCAGCCAAGAGATGGAGGGCCTCCCCGAGACCCAGTACTTC
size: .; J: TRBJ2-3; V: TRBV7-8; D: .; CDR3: CASSQERVGDEQYF; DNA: TGCGCCAGCAGCCAAGAAAGGGTCGGGGATGAGCAGTATTTT